One sample yielded the 6 T cell receptor beta chains listed below, sequenced in a study of a mutant IDH1 vaccine in newly diagnosed glioma. The sample's time point: week 11, during vaccination. Doses consisted of 300 ug of mutant IDH1 20-mer peptide each, paired with topical imiquimod. The method was immunoSEQ multiplex PCR; TCRdb's version includes in-frame clones alone and lacks a portion of them. The data hold 20,000 to 25,000 clones, with about 90% observed a single time. No cognate antigen is known for these TCRs. Sequences were derived from PBMCs, sampled from a glioma patient whose treatment included an IDH1 peptide vaccine. Every receptor here comes from a woman between 40 and 55 years old with glioma.

The genes are TRBV30 and TRBJ2-7, with a weak D call TRBD2 (6 bases). Per germline, CDR1 GTSNPN and CDR2 SVGIG (reference sequence). This CDR3 is 14 amino acids long. Trimming took off 3 bases at V and 3 bases at J, with 15 bases between the two ends. In DNA form, the CDR3 reads TGTGCCTGGAGCGGCCTGCGGGGACTCTACGAGCAGTACTTC. This codes for CAWSGLRGLYEQYF.

This chain joins TRBV30 and TRBJ2-6; 7 bases fit TRBD1. CDR1 and CDR2 from the germline V gene are GTSNPN and SVGIG (reference sequence). V gave up 5 bases and J gave up 4 bases; unmatched junction bases: 2. The CDR3 extends over 13 amino acids. The CDR3 coding sequence is TGTGCCTGGGACAGGGCGGGGGCCAACGTCCTGACTTTC. As protein: CAWDRAGANVLTF. The variable domain in full, with the rest retrieved from reference TRBV30 and TRBJ2-6, is SQTIHQWPATLVQPVGSPLSLECTVEGTSNPNLYWYRQAAGRGLQLLFYSVGIGQISSEVPQNLSASRPQDRQFILSSKKLLLSDSGFYLCAWDRAGANVLTFGAGSRLTVL.

V gene TRBV19 combines with J gene TRBJ2-7, with 8 bases fitting TRBD2. This CDR3 comprises 14 residues. CDR1 is LNHDA and CDR2 is SQIVND in the germline V gene (reference sequence). J gave up 2 bases and V 3 bases, and 3 bases lay outside the gene matches. The CDR3 here is CASSMTGGPYEQYF. The CDR3 DNA is TGTGCCAGTAGTATGACGGGAGGGCCCTACGAGCAGTACTTC.

The CDR3 nucleotides read TGTGCCAGCTCACCGCAACAGGGGGCTGGCCAAGAGACCCAGTACTTC. This encodes CASSPQQGAGQETQYF. The gene calls are TRBV18 and TRBJ2-5; the match to TRBD1 covers 9 bases. The CDR3 length is 16 residues. After removal of 3 bases from V and 1 base from J, the junction contained 6 bases not matched to a gene. The germline V gene has CDR1 KGHSH and CDR2 LQKENI.

In its sample, this clone was seen once. The rearrangement uses TRBV29-1 and TRBJ1-1; 7 bases map to TRBD1. V lost 3 bases to trimming and J lost 6 bases; unmatched junction nucleotides: 7. Germline CDR1 is SQVTM and CDR2 is ANQGSEA. The CDR3 is 13 amino acids. Here the CDR3 reads CSVDGYRGPEAFF. As DNA, the CDR3 is TGCAGCGTTGACGGCTACAGGGGTCCTGAAGCTTTCTTT.

This clone has just one count. The rearrangement uses TRBV28 and TRBJ1-5; D might be TRBD1 (5 bases). In germline, CDR1 is MDHEN, CDR2 SYDVKM. The CDR3 is 14 residues long. V was trimmed by 6 bases and J by 11 bases, leaving 20 bases between them. CDR3 DNA: TGTGCCAGCAGCTTGGGCCAGGGTAGGGGTTCCCAGCATTTT. Translated: CASSLGQGRGSQHF.